This T cell receptor beta chain was profiled in a study of blood T cells in healthy people across ages. Study findings and constraints: Estimates drawn from one million T cells were deemed to understate diversity. Comparison with aged donors showed that long-lived donors had more naive CD4+ cells and higher diversity. Correlation between TCR beta diversity and naive T cell percentage was strong.

Looked up from germline, CDR1 is LGHDT and CDR2 is YNNKEL (reference sequence). The CDR3 spans 14 residues. About this clonotype itself: The antigen remains undetermined. Compared with germline, one end of the junction differs, possibly owing to a read error.

For the second PCR, which ran for about 7 to 11 cycles, a sample-barcoded 5' primer and a J-beta primer mix were used. TCRdb itself ran the 5' RACE reads through MiXCR, one entry per CDR3 protein. The sample holds about 900,000 distinct CDR3 sequences, around 49% seen once. Extracted total RNA amounted to at least 5.5 micrograms for each sample. The sequence was obtained from a man under 40 in good health. The sample was blood. The rearrangement links TRBV3-1 to TRBJ1-5, with D possibly TRBD1 on 5 matching bases. The CDR3 loop reads CASSVQGGNQPQHF. The CDR3 DNA follows: TGTGCTAGCAGCGTGCAGGGTGGCAATCAGCCCCAGCATTTT. Full variable domain (missing parts from reference TRBV3-1 and TRBJ1-5): DTAVSQTPKYLVTQMGNDKSIKCEQNLGHDTMYWYKQDSKKFLKIMFSYNNKELIINETVPNRFSPKSPDKAHLNLHINSLELGDSAVYFCASSVQGGNQPQHFGDGTRLSIL.